The next 14 T cell receptor beta chains were all read from a single sample in a study of T cells in Graves' hyperthyroidism and ophthalmopathy. RNA transcripts provided the source from which TCR beta CDR3 regions were amplified. The study used the HTBI primer set for a first-round RT-PCR of the TCR CDR3. Using its own MiXCR run on the multiplex PCR reads, TCRdb lists one record per CDR3 protein. The data show roughly 380,000 distinct CDR3 sequences, approximately 13% seen once. The specimen sequenced was blood. These receptors were collected from a woman aged 55 to 70 with Graves' hyperthyroidism.

This clonotype was recorded a few times. This rearrangement joins TRBV18 to TRBJ1-4, with D unresolved. This CDR3 comprises 14 residues. V was shortened by 2 bases and J by 2 bases, with 6 bases between the two germline ends. The V gene's germline CDR1 is KGHSH and CDR2 LQKENI. The CDR3 DNA reads as TGTGCCAGCTCACCAGTGGGGACTAATGAAAAACTGTTTTTT. Amino acid sequence: CASSPVGTNEKLFF.

The CDR3 nucleotides are TGTGCCAGCAGCCCCGGATCTTTAGAGACCCAGTACTTC. It yields the protein CASSPGSLETQYF. This rearrangement joins TRBV7-3 to TRBJ2-5; unclear D gene. Per the germline V gene, CDR1 is SGHTA and CDR2 is FQGTGA. CDR3 length: 13 residues. The V end was cut by 5 bases, the J end by 4 bases, with 11 bases between.

This clonotype was seen many times. The J gene is TRBJ1-2, the V gene TRBV28; a possible D gene is TRBD1 (6 bases). The V gene lost 7 bases and the J gene lost 8 bases, with 20 bases spanning the gap. Germline loops: CDR1 MDHEN, CDR2 SYDVKM. The CDR3 has 14 residues. The CDR3 loop is CASNPAGERGGYTF. CDR3 DNA: TGTGCCAGCAATCCGGCAGGGGAAAGGGGAGGCTACACCTTC.

This clonotype was counted only a few times. This chain uses TRBV7-8 with TRBJ1-6, with TRBD1 matching over 7 bases. V dropped 1 base and J dropped 10; count of bases not matched to a gene: 7. The length of the CDR3 is 15 residues. Germline-derived CDR1 and CDR2 are SGHVS and FQNEAQ. CDR3: CASSLGQGLRSPLHF. The CDR3 DNA sequence: TGTGCCAGCAGCTTAGGACAGGGCCTCAGGTCACCCCTCCACTTT.

This clonotype was detected many times. The V gene is TRBV12-3 or TRBV12-4, the J gene TRBJ2-3, with D uncertain. This CDR3 region has 14 residues. Trimming stripped 6 bases from V and 2 bases from J, with 12 bases between. CDR3 coding DNA: TGTGCCAGCAGCTCAGGACGGAACACAGATACGCAGTATTTT. Translating it yields CASSSGRNTDTQYF.

Only a few counts were recorded for this clonotype. This chain connects TRBV4-1 to TRBJ2-7; 11 bases fit TRBD2. The CDR3 consists of 15 residues. After removal of 3 bases from V and 4 bases from J, the junction contained 5 bases not matched to a gene. Germline CDR1 reads MGHRA; CDR2 reads YSYEKL. CDR3 coding DNA: TGCGCCAGCAGCCAGCCCTCTAGCGGGAGGTACGAGCAGTACTTC. Its translation is CASSQPSSGRYEQYF.

The V gene is TRBV7-9, the J gene TRBJ1-1; D perhaps matches TRBD1 (5 bases). Germline CDR1 and CDR2: SEHNR and FQNEAQ (reference sequence). This CDR3 contains 16 residues. Trimming took off 5 bases at V and 3 bases at J, with 19 bases between the two ends. As DNA, the CDR3 is TGTGCCAGCAGCCATGTCCGTGGGGGAGCTTACACTGAAGCTTTCTTT. Encoded protein: CASSHVRGGAYTEAFF.

This clonotype has ten or more counts. The V and J genes are TRBV30 and TRBJ2-3; weak D call: TRBD1 (5 bases). CDR1 and CDR2 from the germline V gene are GTSNPN and SVGIG (reference sequence). The CDR3 contains 17 residues. The germline V and J ends were trimmed by 1 base and 0 bases, with 17 bases remaining between them. The CDR3 here is CAWSAQAELNSTDTQYF. CDR3 DNA sequence: TGTGCCTGGAGTGCACAGGCGGAGTTAAATAGCACAGATACGCAGTATTTT.

The chain recombines TRBV12-3 or TRBV12-4 with TRBJ2-2; D gene unclear. The CDR3 runs 12 residues. V was pared by 6 bases and J by 6 bases, with 8 bases between. The DNA for the CDR3 is TGTGCCAGCAGCACAGTGGCCGGGGAGCTGTTTTTT. Translating it yields CASSTVAGELFF.

There are a few counts of this clonotype. The chain combines TRBV20-1 with TRBJ2-1; 10 nucleotides agree with TRBD2. Germline V gives CDR1 DFQATT, CDR2 SNEGSKA (reference sequence). The junction had 8 bases not matched to a gene; V was cut back by 6 bases and J by 6 bases. This CDR3 contains 14 residues. The CDR3 spells CSADPSGGLNEQFF. CDR3 coding DNA: TGCAGTGCGGACCCTAGCGGGGGCCTCAATGAGCAGTTCTTC.

The rearrangement links TRBV20-1 to TRBJ1-2; no clear D. V was pared by 1 base and J by 3 bases, with 12 bases between. The CDR3 loop spans 14 amino acids. The V gene's germline CDR1 is DFQATT and CDR2 SNEGSKA (reference sequence). The CDR3 here is CSARGAASHYGYTF. The CDR3 DNA reads as TGCAGTGCTAGAGGCGCAGCCAGCCACTATGGCTACACCTTC.

A note on this clonotype: This may come from a read error, since a much larger clone is one base off. J is TRBJ1-6 and V is TRBV12-3 or TRBV12-4, with 7 bases identical to TRBD1. The CDR3 sequence is 14 residues long. The CDR3 bases are TGTGCCAGCAATATGGGACAGCGTAATCCACCCCTCCACTTT. It codes for CASNMGQRNPPLHF.

This clonotype was observed a few times. The chain has TRBV19 and TRBJ1-2; the D gene is possibly TRBD1 (6 bases). CDR1 LNHDA and CDR2 SQIVND come from the germline V gene (reference sequence). The CDR3 sequence is 16 residues long. Trimming removed 5 bases from V and 0 bases from J, with 16 bases in between. This CDR3 is CASSGGTLPSNYGYTF. CDR3 nucleotide sequence: TGTGCCAGTAGTGGGGGGACACTTCCCTCTAACTATGGCTACACCTTC. The full variable domain, completed using reference TRBV19 and TRBJ1-2, is DGGITQSPKYLFRKEGQNVTLSCEQNLNHDAMYWYRQDPGQGLRLIYYSQIVNDFQKGDIAEGYSVSREKKESFPLTVTSAQKNPTAFYLCASSGGTLPSNYGYTFGSGTRLTVV.

In this sample, this clonotype turned up many times. The chain couples TRBV24-1 to TRBJ2-3; 12 nucleotides align to TRBD2. The germline CDR1 and CDR2 sequences are KGHDR and SFDVKD. The ends lost 5 bases at V and 3 bases at J; junction bases unmatched: 11. The CDR3 has 18 amino acids. The CDR3 DNA reads as TGTGCCACCAGTGGAAGACTAGCGGGAGAAAAGAGGACAGATACGCAGTATTTT. Its protein product is CATSGRLAGEKRTDTQYF.